These 28 T cell receptor beta chains were sequenced from one sample in a study of CXCR3-negative and CXCR3-positive naive CD8 T cells. Antigens for these TCRs are unknown. Study-level results: Higher TRB CDR3 hydrophobicity marked CXCR3-positive naive cells relative to CXCR3-negative naive cells.

Via 5' RACE with UMI labels, TRB cDNA libraries were prepared. TCRdb reprocessed the 5' RACE reads and keeps a single row for each CDR3 protein, giving no DNA. The sample has several thousand distinct CDR3 sequences. The sample consisted of naive CXCR3+ CD8+ T cells from blood. Noted subset: CD45RO-CCR7+CD27+CD95- naive CD8+ T cells expressing CXCR3 (TNR3+). All receptors come from a human donor in good health. Some clones in this sample may be carry-over from other donors' samples.

This clonotype is deemed medium-sized by its frequency. This rearrangement joins TRBV19 to TRBJ2-1. Looked up from germline, CDR1 is LNHDA and CDR2 is SQIVND (reference sequence). The CDR3 length is 18 residues. CDR3 loop: CASSQTSMLVNSYNEQFF.

The chain has TRBV7-8 and TRBJ2-1. The CDR3 sequence is 14 residues long. The germline gives CDR1 SGHVS, CDR2 FQNEAQ. The CDR3 spells CASSLALADNEQFF.

This chain links TRBV29-1 with TRBJ2-7. The CDR3 runs 12 residues. Germline lookup yields CDR1 SQVTM and CDR2 ANQGSEA. The CDR3 sequence is CSVLTDSYEQYF.

This chain connects TRBV5-1 to TRBJ2-1; TCRdb names TRBD1, which stays unverified in the absence of DNA. This CDR3 comprises 15 residues. Germline V lookup: CDR1 SGHRS, CDR2 YFSETQ. CDR3 region: CASSPDRVYGVEQFF.

The chain recombines TRBV5-1 with TRBJ2-3; TCRdb's assignment of TRBD2 cannot be checked, as there is no DNA. The CDR3 extends over 15 amino acids. Germline CDR1 and CDR2: SGHRS and YFSETQ. This CDR3 is CASSPWAGEADTQYF.

This clonotype is classed as medium-sized by frequency. The chain combines TRBV3-1 with TRBJ1-1; TCRdb's D call of TRBD1 is untestable without DNA. The CDR3 contains 12 residues. Germline V gives CDR1 LGHDT, CDR2 YNNKEL (reference sequence). The CDR3: CASRDRGTEAFF. Supplemented by reference TRBV3-1 and TRBJ1-1, the full variable domain reads DTAVSQTPKYLVTQMGNDKSIKCEQNLGHDTMYWYKQDSKKFLKIMFSYNNKELIINETVPNRFSPKSPDKAHLNLHINSLELGDSAVYFCASRDRGTEAFFGQGTRLTVV.

Its frequency marks this clonotype as medium-sized. This rearrangement joins TRBV2 to TRBJ2-1; the D call of TRBD1 rests on TCRdb alone, since no DNA is present to check it. The CDR3 contains 12 residues. In germline, CDR1 is SNHLY, CDR2 FYNNEI. The CDR3 here is CASLPPFGEQFF.

The chain recombines TRBV28 with TRBJ2-7; absent DNA, TCRdb's TRBD2 call cannot be checked. Per germline, CDR1 MDHEN and CDR2 SYDVKM. There are 11 residues in the CDR3. This CDR3 is CASVEEGEQYF.

Judged by frequency, this clonotype is medium-sized (0.01 to 0.1%). This chain uses TRBV15 with TRBJ2-3; TCRdb returns TRBD1, unconfirmable since there is no DNA. CDR1 LNHNV and CDR2 YYDKDF come from the germline V gene (reference sequence). This CDR3 has 17 residues. CDR3 protein: CATSFSDSLYSTDTQYF. Full variable domain (rest looked up from reference TRBV15 and TRBJ2-3): DAMVIQNPRYQVTQFGKPVTLSCSQTLNHNVMYWYQQKSSQAPKLLFHYYDKDFNNEADTPDNFQSRRPNTSFCFLDIRSPGLGDTAMYLCATSFSDSLYSTDTQYFGPGTRLTVL.

By frequency, this clonotype is medium-sized (0.01 to 0.1%). The chain carries TRBV29-1 and TRBJ2-7; TCRdb lists TRBD1, though no DNA is available to test this call. The CDR3 is 14 amino acids. Germline loops: CDR1 SQVTM, CDR2 ANQGSEA. CDR3 sequence reads: CSVAGGQDSYEQYF.

This rearrangement joins TRBV20-1 to TRBJ2-1. CDR1 is DFQATT and CDR2 is SNEGSKA in the germline V gene (reference sequence). This CDR3 has 16 amino acids. The CDR3 spells CSARDLAGASYNEQFF.

This clonotype is medium-sized (0.01 to 0.1%) by frequency. The V call is TRBV6-2 or TRBV6-3, the J call TRBJ2-7; TCRdb gives TRBD1 as the D gene, but with no DNA this cannot be confirmed. Germline V CDR1 and CDR2: MNHEY, SVGEGT. The CDR3 is 14 amino acids. CDR3 in amino acids: CASTDREMTYEQYF.

The chain links TRBV4-2 to TRBJ1-1. The germline CDR1 and CDR2 sequences are LGHNA and YNFKEQ. The CDR3 extends over 16 amino acids. CDR3 amino acids: CASSQAKGAADPEAFF.

The V and J genes are TRBV7-3 and TRBJ2-1. Germline V gives CDR1 SGHTA, CDR2 FQGTGA. The CDR3 totals 13 residues. This CDR3 reads CASSLTGYNEQFF.

This clonotype registers medium-sized by frequency. The gene calls are TRBV5-1 and TRBJ2-1. This CDR3 has 15 amino acids. Germline CDR1 reads SGHRS; CDR2 reads YFSETQ. This CDR3 reads CASSLGQGSYNEQFF. Full variable domain (rest looked up from reference TRBV5-1 and TRBJ2-1): KAGVTQTPRYLIKTRGQQVTLSCSPISGHRSVSWYQQTPGQGLQFLFEYFSETQRNKGNFPGRFSGRQFSNSRSEMNVSTLELGDSALYLCASSLGQGSYNEQFFGPGTRLTVL.

By frequency, this clonotype is medium-sized (0.01 to 0.1%). This sequence joins TRBV4-1 and TRBJ2-5; the D gene TCRdb calls, TRBD1, cannot be checked with no DNA. CDR1 is MGHRA and CDR2 is YSYEKL in the germline V gene. This CDR3 has 17 amino acids. CDR3: CASSQAVSSPSQETQYF.

The chain carries TRBV5-6 and TRBJ2-5; TCRdb names TRBD2, which stays unverified in the absence of DNA. Per the germline V gene, CDR1 is SGHDT and CDR2 is YYEEEE. The CDR3 is made up of 13 amino acids. The chain's CDR3 is CASSFPPRETQYF.

Measured by frequency, this clonotype is medium-sized (0.01 to 0.1%). J is TRBJ2-1 and V is TRBV28; there is no DNA to check the TCRdb D call of TRBD1. The germline gives CDR1 MDHEN, CDR2 SYDVKM. This CDR3 comprises 15 residues. The CDR3 loop reads CASSPGGGYYNEQFF.

The chain employs TRBV29-1 and TRBJ2-1. This CDR3 contains 16 residues. Germline V gives CDR1 SQVTM, CDR2 ANQGSEA. CDR3 sequence: CSVELTNRGALGEQFF.

The chain uses TRBV24-1 and TRBJ2-5; TCRdb calls TRBD2, which cannot be checked without DNA. Germline CDR1 and CDR2: KGHDR and SFDVKD. This CDR3 contains 16 residues. The CDR3 is CATSDLGTGLQETQYF.

The chain is built from TRBV20-1 and TRBJ2-1; TCRdb indicates TRBD2, and absent DNA this call remains unverified. Germline loops: CDR1 DFQATT, CDR2 SNEGSKA (reference sequence). The CDR3 consists of 18 residues. CDR3 sequence reads: CSARVPPTAGGPLSEQFF.

This clonotype is medium-sized (0.01 to 0.1%) by frequency. The CDR3 sequence: CSVVRTGGYNEQFF. The V gene is TRBV29-1, the J gene TRBJ2-1; TCRdb picks TRBD1, but there is no DNA to check that call. In germline, CDR1 is SQVTM, CDR2 ANQGSEA. This CDR3 has 14 residues.

This chain uses TRBV12-3 or TRBV12-4 with TRBJ2-6. The CDR3 has 15 amino acids. The CDR3 region is CASSSMGYGANVLTF.

The chain carries TRBV28 and TRBJ2-3; TCRdb outputs TRBD1, but without DNA this stays unchecked. Per the germline V gene, CDR1 is MDHEN and CDR2 is SYDVKM. This CDR3 is 15 amino acids long. Here the CDR3 reads CASSLTRGVTDTQYF.

This chain joins TRBV12-3 or TRBV12-4 and TRBJ2-1; TCRdb gives TRBD2 as the D gene, but with no DNA this cannot be confirmed. The CDR3 runs 14 residues. CDR3 loop: CASSSGLVGGEQFF.

The J gene is TRBJ1-2, the V gene TRBV4-1; TCRdb picks TRBD1, but there is no DNA to check that call. CDR3 length equals 16 residues. Germline values: CDR1 MGHRA, CDR2 YSYEKL. Here the CDR3 reads CASSQDSRASAYGYTF.

V is TRBV19 and J is TRBJ1-1; TCRdb picks TRBD1, but there is no DNA to check that call. Germline CDR1 reads LNHDA; CDR2 reads SQIVND (reference sequence). CDR3 length: 15 residues. CDR3 in amino acids: CASSVDRGLNTEAFF.

The rearrangement joins TRBV12-3 or TRBV12-4 to TRBJ2-7. This CDR3 spans 11 amino acids. This chain's CDR3 is CASSQDFEKYF.